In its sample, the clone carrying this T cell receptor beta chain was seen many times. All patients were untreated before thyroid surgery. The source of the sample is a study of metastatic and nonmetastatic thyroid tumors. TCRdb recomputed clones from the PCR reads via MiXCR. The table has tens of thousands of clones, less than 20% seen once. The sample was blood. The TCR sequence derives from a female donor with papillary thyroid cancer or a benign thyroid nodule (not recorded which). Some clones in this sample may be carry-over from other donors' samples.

CDR3 residues: CASSWDRGDNEQYF. CDR3 coding DNA: TGTGCCAGCAGTTGGGACAGGGGAGACAACGAGCAGTACTTC. The chain is built from TRBV27 and TRBJ2-7, with 10 bases that match TRBD1. J lost 5 bases, V lost 4 bases, and 5 bases had no gene match. Germline CDR1 MNHEY, CDR2 SMNVEV (reference sequence). CDR3 length: 14 residues.